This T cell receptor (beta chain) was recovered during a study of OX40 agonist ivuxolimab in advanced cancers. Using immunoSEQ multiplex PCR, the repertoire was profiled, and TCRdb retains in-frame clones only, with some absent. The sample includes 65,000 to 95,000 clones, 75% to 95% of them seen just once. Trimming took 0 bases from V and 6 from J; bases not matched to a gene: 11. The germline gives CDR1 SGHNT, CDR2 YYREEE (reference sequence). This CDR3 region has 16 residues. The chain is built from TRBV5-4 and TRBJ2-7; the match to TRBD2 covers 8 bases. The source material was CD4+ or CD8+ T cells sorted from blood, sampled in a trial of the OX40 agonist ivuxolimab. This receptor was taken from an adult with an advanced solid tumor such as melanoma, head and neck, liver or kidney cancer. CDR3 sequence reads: CASSLVGGRRTGEQYF. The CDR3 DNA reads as TGTGCCAGCAGCTTGGTGGGCGGGAGGCGTACTGGCGAGCAGTACTTC.